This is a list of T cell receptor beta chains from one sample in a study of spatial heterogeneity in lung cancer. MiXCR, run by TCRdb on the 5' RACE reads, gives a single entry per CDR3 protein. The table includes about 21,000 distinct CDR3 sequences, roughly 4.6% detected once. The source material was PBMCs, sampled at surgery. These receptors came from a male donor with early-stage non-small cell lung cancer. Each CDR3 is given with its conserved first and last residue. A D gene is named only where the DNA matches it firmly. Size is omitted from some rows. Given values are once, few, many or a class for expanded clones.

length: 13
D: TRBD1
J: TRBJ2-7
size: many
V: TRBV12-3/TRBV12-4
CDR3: CASSRNRGYEQYF
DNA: TGTGCCAGCAGTCGCAACAGGGGCTACGAGCAGTACTTC

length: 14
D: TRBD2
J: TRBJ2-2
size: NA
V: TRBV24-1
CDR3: CATGGLVSTGELFF
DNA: TGTGCCACCGGGGGACTAGTATCCACCGGGGAGCTGTTTTTT

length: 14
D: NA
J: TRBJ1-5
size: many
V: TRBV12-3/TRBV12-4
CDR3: CASTGQVGNQPQHF
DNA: TGTGCCAGCACAGGGCAGGTCGGCAATCAGCCCCAGCATTTT

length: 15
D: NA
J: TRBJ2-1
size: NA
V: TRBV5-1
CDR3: CASSLVSDSYNVQFF
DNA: TGCGCCAGCAGCTTGGTATCGGACTCCTACAATGTGCAGTTCTTC

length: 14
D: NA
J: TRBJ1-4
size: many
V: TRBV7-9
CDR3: CASSLVENLGKLFF
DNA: TGTGCCAGCAGCTTAGTGGAGAATTTGGGGAAACTGTTTTTT

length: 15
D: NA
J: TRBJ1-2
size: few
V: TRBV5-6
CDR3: CASSQPTTGHYGYTF
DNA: TGTGCCAGCAGCCAACCAACGACAGGCCACTATGGCTACACCTTC

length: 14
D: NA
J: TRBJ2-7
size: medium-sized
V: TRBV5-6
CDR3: CASSWGGPPDEQYF
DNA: TGTGCCAGCAGCTGGGGGGGCCCACCGGACGAGCAGTACTTC

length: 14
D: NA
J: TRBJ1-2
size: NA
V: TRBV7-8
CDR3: CASSVTGLSYGYTF
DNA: TGTGCCAGCAGCGTAACAGGGTTAAGCTATGGCTACACCTTC

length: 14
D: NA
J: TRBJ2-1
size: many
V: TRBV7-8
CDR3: CASSLQDELNEQFF
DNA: TGTGCCAGCAGCTTACAGGACGAACTAAATGAGCAGTTCTTC

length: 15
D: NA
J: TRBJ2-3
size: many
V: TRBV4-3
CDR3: CASGGSRGLSDTQYF
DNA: TGCGCCAGCGGGGGAAGCAGGGGCTTATCCGATACGCAGTATTTT

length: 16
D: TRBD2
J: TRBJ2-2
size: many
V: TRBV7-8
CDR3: CASSPRTSGTPGELFF
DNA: TGTGCCAGCAGCCCTCGGACTAGCGGGACGCCCGGGGAGCTGTTTTTT

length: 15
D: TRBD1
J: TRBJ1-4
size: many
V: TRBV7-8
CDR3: CASSPGQGDNEKLFF
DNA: TGTGCCAGCAGCCCCGGACAGGGGGATAATGAAAAACTGTTTTTT

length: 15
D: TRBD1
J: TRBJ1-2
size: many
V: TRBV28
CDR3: CASSTPGQGRGGYTF
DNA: TGTGCCAGCAGTACTCCGGGACAGGGCAGGGGTGGCTACACCTTC

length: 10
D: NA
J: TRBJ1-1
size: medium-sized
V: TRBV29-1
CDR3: CSVAENGHLF
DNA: TGCAGCGTCGCGGAAAACGGACATCTTTTT

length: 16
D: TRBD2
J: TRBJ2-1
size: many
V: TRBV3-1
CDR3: CASSLPGLAGVDEQFF
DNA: TGTGCCAGCAGCCTCCCGGGACTAGCGGGAGTTGATGAGCAGTTCTTC

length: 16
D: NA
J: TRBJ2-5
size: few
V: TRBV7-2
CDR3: CASSLGPGGPQETQYF
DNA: TGTGCCAGCAGCTTAGGACCGGGGGGCCCCCAAGAGACCCAGTACTTC

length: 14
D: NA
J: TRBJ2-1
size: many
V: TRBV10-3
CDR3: CAISASDTGNEQFF
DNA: TGTGCCATCAGTGCTAGCGATACGGGCAATGAGCAGTTCTTC

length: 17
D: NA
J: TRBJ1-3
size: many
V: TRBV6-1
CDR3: CASGRRRGLSSGNTIYF
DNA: TGTGCCAGCGGGAGGCGACGGGGGCTTAGCTCTGGAAACACCATATATTTT

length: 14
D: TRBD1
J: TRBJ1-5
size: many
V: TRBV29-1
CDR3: CSGIGTGGNQPQHF
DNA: TGCAGCGGGATAGGGACAGGGGGCAATCAGCCCCAGCATTTT

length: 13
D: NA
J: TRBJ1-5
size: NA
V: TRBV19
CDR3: CASSIYRDQPQHF
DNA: TGTGCCAGTAGTATTTACAGGGATCAGCCCCAGCATTTT

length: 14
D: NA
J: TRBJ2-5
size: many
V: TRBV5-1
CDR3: CASSSGDVQETQYF
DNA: TGCGCCAGCAGCTCAGGAGATGTTCAAGAGACCCAGTACTTC

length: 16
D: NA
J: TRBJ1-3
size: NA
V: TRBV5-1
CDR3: CASRVGVQRTGNTIYF
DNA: TGCGCCAGCAGGGTTGGAGTCCAGAGGACTGGAAACACCATATATTTT

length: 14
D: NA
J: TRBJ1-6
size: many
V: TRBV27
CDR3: CASSPGTLMAPLHF
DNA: TGTGCCAGCTCCCCGGGGACACTGATGGCACCCCTCCACTTT

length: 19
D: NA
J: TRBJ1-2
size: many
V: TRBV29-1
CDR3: CSVEGYHRGRGTTNYGYTF
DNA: TGCAGCGTTGAAGGTTATCACCGGGGCAGGGGCACCACTAACTATGGCTACACCTTC

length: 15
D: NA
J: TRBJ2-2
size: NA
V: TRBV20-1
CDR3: CSARTGTVNTGELFF
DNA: TGCAGTGCCAGGACCGGGACTGTTAACACCGGGGAGCTGTTTTTT

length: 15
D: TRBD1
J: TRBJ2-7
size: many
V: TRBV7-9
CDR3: CASSLVVTGAHEQYF
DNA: TGTGCCAGCAGCTTAGTGGTGACAGGGGCCCACGAGCAGTACTTC

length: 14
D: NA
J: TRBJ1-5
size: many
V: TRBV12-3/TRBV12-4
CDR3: CASSSLTASQPQHF
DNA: TGTGCCAGCAGTTCCTTGACGGCAAGTCAGCCCCAGCATTTT

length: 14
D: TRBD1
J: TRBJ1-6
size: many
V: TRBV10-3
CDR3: CAIRAGQGGSPLHF
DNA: TGTGCCATCAGGGCGGGACAGGGAGGTTCACCCCTCCACTTT

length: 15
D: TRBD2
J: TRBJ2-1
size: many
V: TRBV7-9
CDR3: CASSSLAGGPHEQFF
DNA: TGTGCCAGCAGCTCCTTAGCGGGGGGGCCCCATGAGCAGTTCTTC